The 9 T cell receptor beta chains below all came from one sample that was sequenced in a study of T cells in localized non-small cell lung cancer. The assay was immunoSEQ multiplex PCR, and TCRdb's table has in-frame clones only and misses some. This sample carries 90,000 or so clones, about 87% of them seen once, and the ten largest clones take around 14%. The sample consisted of peripheral blood, taken before any cancer treatment. The receptors stem from a man aged 40-75 years with stage I squamous cell lung carcinoma.

The CDR3 is CASSILSGTGNYGYTF. DNA for the CDR3: TGTGCCAGTAGTATCCTGAGTGGAACCGGTAACTATGGCTACACCTTC. This sequence joins TRBV19 and TRBJ1-2; D not certain. The CDR3 is 16 amino acids. Looked up from germline, CDR1 is LNHDA and CDR2 is SQIVND (reference sequence). With 3 bases removed from V and 1 base from J, the gap between germline ends came to 15 bases. Combining the CDR3 with reference TRBV19 and TRBJ1-2 gives the whole variable domain DGGITQSPKYLFRKEGQNVTLSCEQNLNHDAMYWYRQDPGQGLRLIYYSQIVNDFQKGDIAEGYSVSREKKESFPLTVTSAQKNPTAFYLCASSILSGTGNYGYTFGSGTRLTVV.

The chain is built from TRBV7-9 and TRBJ1-3; D unclear. The germline V gene has CDR1 SEHNR and CDR2 FQNEAQ (reference sequence). CDR3 size: 15 residues. V was pared by 3 bases and J by 0 bases, with 9 bases between. The CDR3, as DNA: TGTGCCAGCAGCTTTATTGAGAGCTCTGGAAACACCATATATTTT. Translating it yields CASSFIESSGNTIYF.

The chain uses TRBV6-5 and TRBJ1-2; D call uncertain. The CDR3 has 15 amino acids. Germline CDR1 and CDR2: MNHEY and SVGAGI. V shed 5 bases and J shed 8 bases, with 21 bases lying between them. CDR3 in amino acids: CASSTDTRAFLGYTF. CDR3 nucleotide sequence: TGTGCCAGCAGTACCGACACGCGAGCTTTCTTAGGCTACACCTTC.

V gene TRBV5-1 combines with J gene TRBJ2-3; perhaps TRBD2 as D (5 bases). Looked up from germline, CDR1 is SGHRS and CDR2 is YFSETQ. V shed 2 bases and J shed 5 bases, with 18 bases lying between them. The CDR3 spans 16 residues. CDR3 residues: CASSLEDRRLLDTQYF. The CDR3 nucleotides are TGCGCCAGCAGCTTAGAGGATCGGAGGTTGTTAGATACGCAGTATTTT.

This clone showed up just a few times. The chain has TRBV18 and TRBJ1-6, with 9 bases matching TRBD1. Trimming removed 0 bases from V and 10 bases from J; junction bases left unmatched: 7. This CDR3 spans 16 amino acids. Germline V CDR1 and CDR2: KGHSH, LQKENI. The CDR3 nucleotides read TGTGCCAGCTCACCACCGGGGAACAGGGGGCGGTCACCCCTCCACTTT. It encodes CASSPPGNRGRSPLHF.

This clone was counted only a few times. The chain couples TRBV7-2 to TRBJ1-6; D is uncertain. Looked up from germline, CDR1 is SGHTA and CDR2 is FQGNSA. V lost 0 bases, J lost 3 bases, and 3 bases lay in between. There are 14 residues in the CDR3. CDR3 sequence: CASSLAGYNSPLHF. DNA for the CDR3: TGTGCCAGCAGCTTAGCGGGCTATAATTCACCCCTCCACTTT. Complete variable domain (other parts from reference TRBV7-2 and TRBJ1-6): GAGVSQSPSNKVTEKGKDVELRCDPISGHTALYWYRQSLGQGLEFLIYFQGNSAPDKSGLPSDRFSAERTGGSVSTLTIQRTQQEDSAVYLCASSLAGYNSPLHFGNGTRLTVT.

The chain couples TRBV7-9 to TRBJ2-1; possibly TRBD1 or TRBD2 for D (5 bases each). Deletions cut 4 bases from V and 0 bases from J, with 10 bases between. The CDR3 contains 15 residues. Germline-derived CDR1 and CDR2 are SEHNR and FQNEAQ (reference sequence). The CDR3 loop reads CASSYWGSSYNEQFF. The CDR3 region has the DNA TGTGCCAGCAGCTATTGGGGGAGCTCCTACAATGAGCAGTTCTTC.

The V gene is TRBV19, the J gene TRBJ2-3; D possibly corresponds to TRBD1 (6 bases). This CDR3 region has 13 residues. Trimming stripped 5 bases from V and 7 bases from J, with 13 bases between. The germline V gene encodes CDR1 LNHDA and CDR2 SQIVND (reference sequence). The CDR3 DNA is TGTGCCAGTAGTGGACAGATTGAGAATACGCAGTATTTT. It translates to CASSGQIENTQYF.

About this clone itself: This sample includes further DNA sequences coding for the same CDR3. The CDR3 loop is CATSRGGGLVGGTDTQYF. The CDR3 DNA follows: TGTGCCACCAGCAGAGGGGGGGGACTAGTCGGGGGCACAGATACGCAGTATTTT. This chain joins TRBV15 and TRBJ2-3; TRBD2 matches at 8 bases. The CDR3 is 18 residues long. CDR1 and CDR2 from the germline V gene are LNHNV and YYDKDF (reference sequence). With 1 base clipped from V and 1 base from J, the junction kept 10 bases outside the gene matches. Using reference TRBV15 and TRBJ2-3 for the parts outside the CDR3, the full variable domain is DAMVIQNPRYQVTQFGKPVTLSCSQTLNHNVMYWYQQKSSQAPKLLFHYYDKDFNNEADTPDNFQSRRPNTSFCFLDIRSPGLGDTAMYLCATSRGGGLVGGTDTQYFGPGTRLTVL.